This TCR beta chain came from a study of beta chain features in type 1 diabetes. Across the whole study: No age, gender or cell yield differences were seen between patients and healthy donors.

In the case of this clone: The antigen is not known.

Sorted CD4+ subsets: naive, central memory, regulatory, stem cell-like memory (CD45RO/CCR7/CD25/CD127/CD95/CD27 panel). Germline V gene data show CDR1 as SGHTA and CDR2 as FQGNSA. There are 14 residues in the CDR3. The V gene lost 1 base and the J gene lost 6 bases, with 9 bases spanning the gap. Study findings and constraints: Type 1 diabetes patients had TCRB CDR3s that were shorter (moderately but significantly so) in all four CD4+ subsets.

What was sequenced were expressed TCRB transcripts, since all of the isolated RNA had been reverse transcribed. The assay was immunoSEQ multiplex PCR, and TCRdb's table has in-frame clones only and misses some. The table shows about 330,000 clones, with 9.5% to 11% occurring only once. The sample taken for sequencing was naive CD4+ T cells from blood. The chain joins TRBV7-2 to TRBJ1-4; no clear D. The source is a woman under 40 in good health. The CDR3 spells CASSLVSGDEKLFF. The DNA of the CDR3 is TGTGCCAGCAGCTTAGTCTCCGGAGATGAAAAACTGTTTTTT.